This record concerns one T cell receptor (beta chain) sequence. Its specificity is not known. The data were taken from a study of radiotherapy plus CTLA-4 blockade in lung cancer. Study information: Objective responses were recorded in 15% to 20% of patients, with disease control recorded in approximately 34%.

Study-wide results and caveats: Interferon-beta and early blood T cell clone dynamics reportedly predicted response best. After radiotherapy and ipilimumab, tumor-derived clones expanded in peripheral blood.

The method was immunoSEQ multiplex PCR; TCRdb's version includes in-frame clones alone and lacks a portion of them. The sample includes tens of thousands of clones, roughly four fifths of them seen just once. Lung cancer patients with chemo-refractory metastatic non-small-cell disease were given focal radiation plus CTLA-4 blockade with ipilimumab. This TCR came from a human donor with non-small cell lung cancer whose response to radiotherapy plus ipilimumab could not be evaluated. The sequenced sample was peripheral blood, obtained from a patient treated with radiotherapy plus ipilimumab.

CDR3 bases: TGTGCCAGCAGTTACTCGAGGACAGGGAGAGCTTTCTTT. Translating it yields CASSYSRTGRAFF. This chain links TRBV6-5 with TRBJ1-1; TRBD1 aligns across 8 bases. The V gene end was trimmed by 0 bases and the J gene end by 10 bases; junction bases not matched to a gene: 4. Germline CDR1 MNHEY, CDR2 SVGAGI. The CDR3 totals 13 residues.